The clone carrying this T cell receptor beta chain occurred many times. Between the trimmed V and J ends, which lost 6 bases and 1 base, there was a span of 13 bases. In germline, CDR1 is SGHAT, CDR2 FQDESV (reference sequence). The CDR3 extends over 16 amino acids. A second PCR of about 6 to 11 cycles used a sample-barcoded 5' primer and a J-beta primer mix. Each of the cDNA molecules was tagged by a template-switch adaptor with 12 random nucleotides. TCRdb re-called the 5' RACE reads through MiXCR, storing one row per CDR3 protein. The sample lists some 890,000 distinct CDR3 sequences; almost 30% were seen once. This entry belongs to a study of blood T cells in healthy people across ages. A further study also used this sample, focusing on T cells of mothers and their children. From that paper: Every mother produced more than 8 million TCR beta CDR3 reads, whereas every child provided several million.

The sequence was collected from a woman aged 35 to 49 in good health. Specimen: blood. The V call is TRBV11-1, the J call TRBJ2-6; possible D gene TRBD2, 5 bases. The CDR3 loop is CASSTGEGSGANVLTF. The CDR3 nucleotides read TGTGCCAGCAGTACTGGAGAGGGTTCTGGGGCCAACGTCCTGACTTTC.